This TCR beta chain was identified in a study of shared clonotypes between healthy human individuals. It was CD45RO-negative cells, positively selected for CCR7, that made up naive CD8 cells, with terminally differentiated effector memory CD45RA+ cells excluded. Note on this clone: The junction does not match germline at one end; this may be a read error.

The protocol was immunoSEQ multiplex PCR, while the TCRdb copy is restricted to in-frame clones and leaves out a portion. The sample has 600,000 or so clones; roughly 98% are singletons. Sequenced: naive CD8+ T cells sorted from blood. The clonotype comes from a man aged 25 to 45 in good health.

This CDR3 reads CASSDAVGAPGELFF. CDR3 nucleotide sequence: TGCGCCAGCAGCGATGCGGTCGGGGCTCCCGGGGAGCTGTTTTTT. V and J are TRBV7-9 and TRBJ2-2, with D tentatively TRBD1 or TRBD2 (5 bases each). Germline V CDR1 and CDR2: SEHNR, FQNEAQ (reference sequence). This CDR3 is built from 15 residues. Drawing the rest from reference TRBV7-9 and TRBJ2-2, the complete variable domain is DTGVSQNPRHKITKRGQNVTFRCDPISEHNRLYWYRQTLGQGPEFLTYFQNEAQLEKSRLLSDRFSAERPKGSFSTLEIQRTEQGDSAMYLCASSDAVGAPGELFFGEGSRLTVL.